This TCR beta chain was recovered during a study of vaccination and CD4 T cells after COVID-19. Study-wide points: Within convalescent individuals, 304 out of 307 vaccine-specific clones proved to be spike mono-reactive.

Treatment denoted: approximately nine-day PBMC culture with coronavirus spike peptide pools or control peptides (ViraFEST assay). The Oncomine TCR Beta short-read assay sequenced DNA from cultured CD4+ T cells. TCRdb passed the PCR reads through MiXCR, listing each CDR3 protein once. The repertoire consists of nearly 15,000 distinct CDR3 sequences, with about 48% occurring once and the leading ten covering around 4.4%. As for this clonotype: Its cognate antigen is unknown.

This CDR3 is built from 15 residues. CDR1 is MNHEY and CDR2 is SVGAGI in the germline V gene. V was trimmed by 4 bases and J by 1 base, leaving 13 bases between them. This receptor was identified in a human donor who had recovered from COVID-19. The sequencing used CD4+ T cells from blood, cultured in vitro, collected before SARS-CoV-2 vaccination. V and J are TRBV6-5 and TRBJ1-1; weak D call: TRBD1 (5 bases). The CDR3 nucleotides are TGTGCCAGCAGTTGGGGCGGGGCGCAGAACACTGAAGCTTTCTTT. Amino acids: CASSWGGAQNTEAFF.